One and the same sample provided the 27 T cell receptor beta chains below, sequenced in a study of cytomegalovirus exposure and HLA in healthy donors. PCR employed 60 Vbeta and 13 Jbeta primers. Assay: immunoSEQ multiplex PCR; the TCRdb copy retains only in-frame clones and omits some. The sample records roughly 150,000 clones, roughly 80% being singletons. The material sequenced was PBMCs. All receptors derive from a woman aged 50 to 60 in good health and CMV-seropositive.

This clone turned up a few times. This sequence joins TRBV11-2 and TRBJ2-1, with 11 bases fitting TRBD2. CDR1 and CDR2 from the germline V gene are SGHAT and FQNNGV. This CDR3 has 18 residues. Trimming removed 4 bases from V and 0 bases from J; junction bases left unmatched: 8. CDR3 coding DNA: TGTGCCAGCAGCTCCCGACTACTAGCGGGGGCCTCCTACAATGAGCAGTTCTTC. This codes for CASSSRLLAGASYNEQFF.

V gene TRBV9 combines with J gene TRBJ1-6; D unresolved. This CDR3 spans 16 amino acids. V dropped 0 bases and J dropped 0 bases, with 7 bases sitting between them. Per germline, CDR1 SGDLS and CDR2 YYNGEE. CDR3: CASSVGGSSYNSPLHF. The DNA for the CDR3 is TGTGCCAGCAGCGTAGGCGGGAGCTCCTATAATTCACCCCTCCACTTT.

This clone was found a few times. The chain links TRBV4-1 to TRBJ1-6; TRBD1 might be the D (5 bases). Trimming removed 1 base at V and 6 bases at J, with 10 bases between. Germline V gene data show CDR1 as MGHRA and CDR2 as YSYEKL. CDR3 length: 15 residues. The CDR3 region is CASSQVAGINSPLHF. The CDR3 DNA reads TGCGCCAGCAGCCAAGTGGCAGGGATTAATTCACCCCTCCACTTT.

This chain connects TRBV6-5 to TRBJ2-5; possible D gene TRBD2, 6 bases. The closer fit of TRBJ2-7 to the DNA end suggests the J call may be wrong. The germline gives CDR1 MNHEY, CDR2 SVGAGI. This CDR3 is 12 amino acids long. CDR3 in DNA: TGTGCCAGCAGCCGGGGGTCCTACGAGCAGTACTTC. This encodes CASSRGSYEQYF.

This clone was observed at least ten times. The J gene is TRBJ1-2, the V gene TRBV6-5, with 11 bases identical to TRBD1. Unmatched junction bases numbered 7, after V lost 2 bases and J lost 5 bases. This CDR3 is 16 amino acids long. Germline-derived CDR1 and CDR2 are MNHEY and SVGAGI. CDR3 sequence (DNA): TGTGCCAGCAGTTACCTCAGGACAGGGGGCGGTTATGGCTACACCTTC. Translated: CASSYLRTGGGYGYTF.

The genes are TRBV6-1 and TRBJ1-2; D is undetermined. Trimming removed 6 bases from V and 5 bases from J, with 16 bases in between. CDR3 size: 14 residues. Germline CDR1 is MNHNS and CDR2 is SASEGT. The CDR3 DNA follows: TGTGCCAGCAGCCTAGACGGGTCAAATTATGGCTACACCTTC. This codes for CASSLDGSNYGYTF.

In this sample, this clone turned up once. The chain joins TRBV29-1 to TRBJ2-3, with 8 bases lining up with TRBD2. V was clipped by 8 bases and J by 4 bases; unmatched bases: 8. Germline V lookup: CDR1 SQVTM, CDR2 ANQGSEA. There are 13 residues in the CDR3. The CDR3 loop reads CSSRTGGPDTQYF. CDR3 in DNA: TGCAGCAGCCGCACGGGGGGGCCAGATACGCAGTATTTT.

This clone was counted once. CDR3 DNA: TGTGCCAGCGCTATTCGGACAGGGGTCTTGTCACCCCTCCACTTT. It specifies CASAIRTGVLSPLHF. V and J are TRBV6-1 and TRBJ1-6; TRBD1 matches 9 bases. Germline assignment: CDR1 MNHNS and CDR2 SASEGT. V lost 8 bases to trimming and J lost 10 bases; unmatched junction nucleotides: 12. The CDR3 is 15 amino acids.

This clone turned up a few times. At one of its ends the junction is not consistent with the germline gene, which may arise from a read error. This chain joins TRBV7-7 and TRBJ2-1; 7 bases are a match to TRBD2. The germline V gene encodes CDR1 SSHAT and CDR2 FNYEAQ (reference sequence). The CDR3 contains 15 residues. CDR3 in amino acids: CASSPSPGAGTIQFF. DNA for the CDR3: TGTGCTAGCAGCCCTTCTCCGGGAGCCGGGACTATACAGTTCTTC.

This chain joins TRBV7-9 and TRBJ2-7; 8 bases are a match to TRBD1. The ends lost 2 bases at V and 0 bases at J; junction bases unmatched: 6. Germline assignment: CDR1 SEHNR and CDR2 FQNEAQ (reference sequence). This CDR3 comprises 16 residues. The CDR3 loop is CASSLLSTGASYEQYF. Here the CDR3 DNA reads TGTGCCAGCAGCTTACTCTCGACAGGGGCCTCCTACGAGCAGTACTTC.

This clone was seen once. The chain couples TRBV29-1 to TRBJ1-2, with 7 bases that match TRBD1. CDR1 is SQVTM, CDR2 ANQGSEA, per germline. The CDR3 loop spans 12 amino acids. V lost 6 bases and J lost 7; bases outside the gene matches: 8. CDR3 residues: CSVEGQSPGYTF. The CDR3 DNA follows: TGCAGCGTCGAGGGACAGAGCCCTGGCTACACCTTC.

In its sample, this clone was seen once. The rearrangement joins TRBV12-5 to TRBJ1-2; tentatively, D is TRBD1 (5 bases). V was cut by 0 bases and J by 7 bases, with 12 bases left in between. The germline V gene encodes CDR1 LGHNT and CDR2 FRNRAP. This CDR3 is 14 amino acids long. In DNA form, the CDR3 reads TGTGCTAGTGGTTTGGTAGGTGGGAGGGGTGGCTACACCTTC. Translation gives CASGLVGGRGGYTF.

This clone has a handful of counts. This sequence joins TRBV6-1 and TRBJ1-2; TRBD1 matches at 7 bases. Trimming took 9 bases from V and 7 from J; bases not matched to a gene: 5. This CDR3 spans 11 amino acids. From germline, CDR1 is MNHNS and CDR2 SASEGT. The CDR3 here is CASGQVPGYTF. CDR3 DNA: TGTGCCAGTGGACAGGTCCCTGGCTACACCTTC.

The chain couples TRBV7-2 to TRBJ1-4, with D tentatively TRBD1 (6 bases). Germline CDR1 SGHTA, CDR2 FQGNSA. Trimming left V 1 base short and J 5 bases short, with 8 bases between. The CDR3 runs to 14 residues. The CDR3 sequence: CASSLGQGNEKLFF. In nucleotides, the CDR3 is TGTGCCAGCAGCTTAGGGCAGGGGAATGAAAAACTGTTTTTT.

The rearrangement uses TRBV7-2 and TRBJ1-3; the match to TRBD1 covers 9 bases. This CDR3 comprises 16 residues. After removal of 5 bases from V and 1 base from J, the junction contained 6 bases not matched to a gene. Per the germline V gene, CDR1 is SGHTA and CDR2 is FQGNSA. The CDR3 region is CASSKDRGSSGNTIYF. The CDR3 region has the DNA TGTGCCAGCAGCAAGGACAGGGGCTCGTCTGGAAACACCATATATTTT.

This chain uses TRBV6-5 with TRBJ2-4, with D maybe TRBD1 (7 bases). Germline V gene sequence: CDR1 MNHEY, CDR2 SVGAGI. The CDR3 totals 14 residues. Trimming took 5 bases from V and 5 from J, leaving 13 bases between them. CDR3 in amino acids: CASSPRGVENIQYF. The CDR3 coding sequence is TGTGCCAGCAGTCCCAGGGGGGTGGAAAACATTCAGTACTTC.

This clone has a handful of counts. This sequence joins TRBV29-1 and TRBJ2-1, with 7 bases matching TRBD2. V shed 1 base, J shed 3 bases, and the junction held 6 bases outside the gene matches. CDR1 and CDR2 from the germline V gene are SQVTM and ANQGSEA. The CDR3 has 15 amino acids. CDR3 sequence: CSVEGERGNYNEQFF. The CDR3 DNA reads as TGCAGCGTTGAAGGAGAGCGGGGAAACTACAATGAGCAGTTCTTC.

The chain joins TRBV15 to TRBJ2-7, with D possibly TRBD1 on 5 matching bases. Looked up from germline, CDR1 is LNHNV and CDR2 is YYDKDF (reference sequence). V was shortened by 0 bases and J by 6 bases, with 15 bases between the two germline ends. This CDR3 region has 15 residues. The CDR3 DNA follows: TGTGCCACCAGCAGAGATAGGGGCCGATCCATCGAGCAGTACTTC. Translation gives CATSRDRGRSIEQYF. The entire variable domain, with the rest obtained from reference TRBV15 and TRBJ2-7, is as follows: DAMVIQNPRYQVTQFGKPVTLSCSQTLNHNVMYWYQQKSSQAPKLLFHYYDKDFNNEADTPDNFQSRRPNTSFCFLDIRSPGLGDTAMYLCATSRDRGRSIEQYFGPGTRLTVT.

This clone occurred a few times. The V call is TRBV6-6, the J call TRBJ2-7, with TRBD2 identical over 8 bases. This CDR3 contains 12 residues. CDR1 is MNHNY and CDR2 is SVGAGI in the germline V gene (reference sequence). The junction had 2 bases not matched to a gene; V was cut back by 10 bases and J by 0 bases. The CDR3 DNA follows: TGTGCCACCGGGAGGGGCTCCTACGAGCAGTACTTC. It encodes CATGRGSYEQYF.

The chain is built from TRBV30 and TRBJ2-1, with D possibly TRBD1 on 6 matching bases. V was pared by 2 bases and J by 7 bases, with 12 bases between. CDR1 GTSNPN and CDR2 SVGIG come from the germline V gene (reference sequence). CDR3 length equals 13 residues. CDR3 sequence reads: CAWSQGWANEQFF. The CDR3 DNA sequence: TGTGCCTGGAGTCAGGGGTGGGCGAATGAGCAGTTCTTC.

The chain couples TRBV19 to TRBJ1-6, with 7 positions matching TRBD1. There are 15 residues in the CDR3. Germline CDR1 LNHDA, CDR2 SQIVND (reference sequence). V dropped 4 bases and J dropped 10; count of bases not matched to a gene: 10. The CDR3 sequence: CASSRDRAGGSPLHF. CDR3 nucleotides: TGTGCCAGTAGTAGAGACAGGGCGGGAGGATCACCCCTCCACTTT.

The chain couples TRBV7-3 to TRBJ1-5; TRBD1 aligns across 9 bases. The CDR3 consists of 14 residues. V was clipped by 9 bases and J by 4 bases; unmatched bases: 7. CDR1 is SGHTA and CDR2 is FQGTGA in the germline V gene. CDR3 nucleotides: TGTGCCAGTACAATCGGACAGGGGAATCAGCCCCAGCATTTT. This gives the protein CASTIGQGNQPQHF.

V is TRBV6-1 and J is TRBJ2-4, with a weak D call TRBD1 (6 bases). The V end was cut by 6 bases, the J end by 6 bases, with 15 bases between. This CDR3 comprises 14 residues. Germline V lookup: CDR1 MNHNS, CDR2 SASEGT. The CDR3 loop reads CASRERQALNIQYF. CDR3 nucleotide sequence: TGTGCCAGCAGGGAAAGACAGGCGTTAAACATTCAGTACTTC.

This sequence joins TRBV7-9 and TRBJ2-7; possible D gene TRBD1, 6 bases. CDR1 is SEHNR, CDR2 FQNEAQ, per germline (reference sequence). This CDR3 has 13 amino acids. As DNA, the CDR3 is TGTTCCACCACTCGAGGGGGTCTGAACGAGCAGTACTTC. Protein product: CSTTRGGLNEQYF.

The chain carries TRBV27 and TRBJ2-1; 9 bases align to TRBD1. In germline, CDR1 is MNHEY, CDR2 SMNVEV (reference sequence). The CDR3 is 15 residues long. With V trimmed by 5 bases and J by 4 bases, 6 bases remained unmatched. The CDR3 spells CASSLKGTGYNEQFF. For the CDR3, the DNA is TGTGCCAGCAGTCTCAAGGGGACAGGGTACAATGAGCAGTTCTTC.

This clone was seen once. The gene calls are TRBV10-1 and TRBJ2-1; possibly TRBD2 for D (5 bases). Germline V gene lookup returns CDR1 WNHNN and CDR2 SYGVQD (reference sequence). The CDR3 loop spans 13 amino acids. V was clipped by 3 bases and J by 9 bases, with 12 bases between them. CDR3 loop: CASSENGLREQFF. The CDR3 DNA reads TGCGCCAGCAGTGAAAACGGACTCCGTGAGCAGTTCTTC.

A single count supports this clone. The genes are TRBV6-1 and TRBJ1-1; D gene uncertain. Trimming stripped 4 bases from V and 1 base from J, with 7 bases between. CDR1 is MNHNS, CDR2 SASEGT, per germline. The CDR3 is 13 amino acids. The CDR3 DNA reads as TGTGCCAGCAGTGTTCAACAGAACACTGAAGCTTTCTTT. Its translation: CASSVQQNTEAFF.